These 17 T cell receptor beta chains came from one sample sequenced in a study of molecular identifiers for immune sequencing clone quantification. TCRdb re-derived calls from the PCR reads in MiXCR, one entry per CDR3 protein. The sample holds under 600,000 distinct CDR3 sequences, around 23% seen once. The specimen sequenced was naive CD8+ T cells from blood, with Jurkat cell RNA spiked in. Specified subset: FACS-sorted CD8+CD4-CCR7+CD45RA+ naive T cells. The receptors stem from a human donor in good health. Some libraries in this study had Jurkat cell RNA spiked in.

This clonotype has a handful of counts. The V gene is TRBV5-6, the J gene TRBJ2-1; D may be TRBD2 (6 bases). The CDR3 is made up of 14 amino acids. Between the trimmed V and J ends, which lost 4 bases and 1 base, there was a span of 9 bases. From germline, CDR1 is SGHDT and CDR2 YYEEEE. The CDR3 protein is CASSGRSSYNEQFF. CDR3 coding DNA: TGTGCCAGCAGCGGGAGGTCATCCTACAATGAGCAGTTCTTC.

Turning to this clonotype: A clone one base away is much larger, so this may be a read error. The chain carries TRBV28 and TRBJ2-1, with D possibly called TRBD1 or TRBD2 (6 bases each). The CDR3 runs 10 residues. The germline V gene has CDR1 MDHEN and CDR2 SYDVKM. CDR3 nucleotides: TGTGCCAGCACGGGGGCCGAGCAGCTCTTC. Translated: CASTGAEQLF.

The rearrangement uses TRBV13 and TRBJ2-5; 12 positions match TRBD2. Trimming at V came to 0 bases and at J to 7 bases, leaving 9 bases not matched to a gene. Germline loops: CDR1 PRHDT, CDR2 FYEKMQ (reference sequence). The CDR3 length is 17 residues. CDR3 region: CASSLGSSSGGAWTQYF. In DNA, the CDR3 is TGTGCCAGCAGCTTAGGGTCGTCTAGCGGGGGGGCATGGACCCAGTACTTC.

This clonotype was found many times. The chain recombines TRBV5-5 with TRBJ1-5; no definite D call. This CDR3 spans 15 amino acids. V was cut by 2 bases and J by 5 bases, with 14 bases left in between. Looked up from germline, CDR1 is SGHKS and CDR2 is YYEKEE (reference sequence). The CDR3 nucleotides are TGTGCCAGCAGCTTATTAGGTTTACTCTATCAGCCCCAGCATTTT. Translated, it gives CASSLLGLLYQPQHF.

This chain links TRBV4-3 with TRBJ1-5, with D perhaps TRBD1 (5 bases). From germline, CDR1 is LGHNA and CDR2 YSLEER. The ends were cut back, 0 bases at V and 2 bases at J, with 11 bases in the middle. The CDR3 consists of 16 residues. CDR3 in DNA: TGCGCCAGCAGCCAAGATTCAGGGATCGGCAATCAGCCCCAGCATTTT. This translates into CASSQDSGIGNQPQHF.

In its sample, this clonotype was seen many times. The rearrangement uses TRBV4-1 and TRBJ2-3, with D hard to call. This CDR3 is built from 14 residues. V lost 2 bases and J lost 2, with 8 bases in between. Germline V gene sequence: CDR1 MGHRA, CDR2 YSYEKL. Here the CDR3 reads CASSQSLLTDTQYF. CDR3 sequence (DNA): TGCGCCAGCAGCCAAAGTCTTCTCACAGATACGCAGTATTTT.

Points on this clonotype: This may be a read error: a much more frequent sequence differs by one nucleotide. V is TRBV3-1 and J is TRBJ1-1; TRBD1 is a possible D gene (6 bases). The V gene's germline CDR1 is LGHDT and CDR2 YNNKEL (reference sequence). The CDR3 has 18 residues. The CDR3 DNA follows: TGTGCCAGCAGCCGTGGCGGGGGGCACGGTGTTAGGAACACTGAAACTTTCTTT. Encoded protein: CASSRGGGHGVRNTETFF. The variable domain in full, completed from reference TRBV3-1 and TRBJ1-1, reads DTAVSQTPKYLVTQMGNDKSIKCEQNLGHDTMYWYKQDSKKFLKIMFSYNNKELIINETVPNRFSPKSPDKAHLNLHINSLELGDSAVYFCASSRGGGHGVRNTETFFGQGTRLTVV.

Details on this clonotype: A read error may produce the germline difference seen at one junction end. The chain has TRBV7-6 and TRBJ1-4; no definite D call. CDR1 and CDR2 from the germline V gene are SGHVS and FNYEAQ. The CDR3 sequence is 16 residues long. The CDR3 bases are TGTGCCAGCCGCTTAGCGCCCCGGCGAACTAATGAAAAACTGTTTTTT. Protein product: CASRLAPRRTNEKLFF.

V usage is TRBV14 and J usage is TRBJ2-7, with D tentatively TRBD1 (5 bases). CDR1 is SGHDN, CDR2 FVKESK, per germline. The length of the CDR3 is 11 residues. The germline V and J ends were trimmed by 7 bases and 5 bases, with 9 bases remaining between them. The CDR3 sequence: CASKQGHEQYF. The CDR3 bases are TGTGCCAGCAAGCAGGGCCACGAGCAGTACTTC.

In DNA, the CDR3 is TGTGCCAGCAGCCCGGGGGGCGGGGCCCAAGAGACCCAGTACTTC. This encodes CASSPGGGAQETQYF. V and J are TRBV11-2 and TRBJ2-5, with D tentatively TRBD2 (7 bases). The CDR3 runs to 15 residues. Between the trimmed V and J ends, which lost 5 bases and 1 base, there was a span of 14 bases. Per germline, CDR1 SGHAT and CDR2 FQNNGV.

The V gene is TRBV11-2, the J gene TRBJ2-3, with 11 bases identical to TRBD2. The junction had 9 bases not matched to a gene; V was cut back by 5 bases and J by 5 bases. The CDR3 is 16 amino acids. Germline lookup yields CDR1 SGHAT and CDR2 FQNNGV. CDR3 DNA sequence: TGTGCCAGCAGCCTACGACTAGCGGGGAGGGGAGATACGCAGTATTTT. It specifies CASSLRLAGRGDTQYF.

On this clonotype: This may be a read error, as it is one base from a much larger clone. The V call is TRBV5-6, the J call TRBJ2-1; 9 nucleotides line up with TRBD2. This CDR3 has 15 amino acids. Germline V lookup: CDR1 SGHDT, CDR2 YYEEEE. CDR3 region: CTSSLEWTSVSEQFF. The CDR3 DNA follows: TGTACCAGCAGCTTGGAGTGGACTAGCGTAAGTGAGCAGTTCTTC.

Concerning this clonotype itself: A much larger clone differs from this one at a single base, so this may be a read error. The J gene is TRBJ2-2, the V gene TRBV28; a possible D gene is TRBD2 (5 bases). The CDR3 covers 14 residues. Germline V CDR1 and CDR2: MDHEN, SYDVKM. The CDR3 bases are TGTGCCAGCAGTTTCGGGTCGAACGCCGGGGAGCTGGTTTTT. It is translated as CASSFGSNAGELVF.

This clonotype appeared a few times. The chain has TRBV24-1 and TRBJ2-5; D remains ambiguous. This CDR3 contains 13 residues. Trimming took off 4 bases at V and 0 bases at J, with 5 bases between the two ends. The germline V gene has CDR1 KGHDR and CDR2 SFDVKD. The chain's CDR3 is CATSEQNQETQYF. In nucleotides, the CDR3 is TGTGCCACCAGTGAACAAAACCAAGAGACCCAGTACTTC.

This clonotype was observed once. V usage is TRBV5-3 and J usage is TRBJ1-1; the match to TRBD1 covers 10 bases. TRBV5-3 falls under the ORF class, with uncertain function. V shed 8 bases, J shed 6 bases, and the junction held 22 bases outside the gene matches. The CDR3 contains 18 residues. This CDR3 is CASRSIPGTGVLFSEAFF. The CDR3 DNA is TGTGCCAGCAGATCAATCCCCGGGACAGGGGTTTTATTCTCTGAAGCTTTCTTT.

This clonotype was detected only once. A single base separates this from a much larger clone, so it may be a read error. The rearrangement links TRBV5-5 to TRBJ2-1; 9 bases are a match to TRBD2. The V gene's germline CDR1 is SGHKS and CDR2 YYEKEE (reference sequence). This CDR3 has 14 residues. The CDR3 bases are TGTGCCAGCAGCCCAGGGACTAGCCCCAATGAGCAGTCCTTC. Encoded protein: CASSPGTSPNEQSF.

A word on this clonotype: A much larger clone sits a single nucleotide away, making a read error possible. No conserved phenylalanine or tryptophan is present at the end of the CDR3, so a read error is the likely explanation. V and J are TRBV6-5 and TRBJ2-7; D is possibly TRBD1 or TRBD2 (5 bases each). Germline lookup yields CDR1 MNHEY and CDR2 SVGAGI. There are 14 residues in the CDR3. V was trimmed by 2 bases and J by 6 bases, leaving 14 bases between them. CDR3 protein: CASSYLRDGSEQYS. The CDR3 DNA sequence: TGTGCCAGCAGTTACCTTCGGGACGGCAGCGAGCAGTACTCC.